This T cell receptor beta chain derives from a study of shared clonotypes between healthy human individuals. Study-level background: Each donor's CD8 memory used one plate, CD8 naive two, each CD4 subset three.

CD45RO negativity and positive selection for CCR7 defined naive CD8 cells, a population that excluded terminally differentiated effector memory CD45RA+ cells. Whole-study findings and limits: Generally, naive subsets came out with larger estimated richness than memory subsets. The four-donor shared clonotypes exceeded non-shared clonotypes in generation probability, with non-shared ones scoring lower.

In regard to this clone: The antigen remains undetermined.

Running of the assay took place at deep level. Measured with immunoSEQ multiplex PCR; TCRdb has only the in-frame clones, and not every one. The table includes fewer than 1 million clones, approximately 96% detected once. CDR1 MGHRA and CDR2 YSYEKL come from the germline V gene. This CDR3 is 14 amino acids long. Trimming shortened V by 4 bases and J by 2 bases, and 12 bases separated the two germline ends. Input material: naive CD8+ T cells sorted from blood. The chain has TRBV4-1 and TRBJ2-7; tentative D call: TRBD2 (6 bases). The TCR originated in a man in his thirties or forties in good health. The CDR3 DNA is TGCGCCAGCAGCCCCAAGGCGGGGACCTACGAGCAGTACTTC. As protein: CASSPKAGTYEQYF.